A selection of T cell receptor beta chains follows, all from one sample in a study of blood T cells in healthy people across ages. TCRdb re-analysed the 5' RACE reads in MiXCR, keeping a single row per CDR3 protein. The profile shows about a million distinct CDR3 sequences, roughly 50% of them singletons. The sample consisted of blood. The source is a woman aged 55 to 70 in good health. The CDR3 runs from the conserved cysteine through the conserved F or W. The order of the fields is V gene, D gene, clone size, J gene, CDR3 protein, CDR3 DNA. D genes are given only for firm matches. Expanded clones are given a class, and other clones once, few, many or no size at all.

V: TRBV29-1; D: -; size: -; J: TRBJ2-4; CDR3: CSVEGLSGAWAKNIQYF; DNA: TGCAGCGTTGAAGGTTTATCGGGGGCATGGGCCAAAAACATTCAGTACTTC
V: TRBV9; D: -; size: -; J: TRBJ2-1; CDR3: CASSVEGEGNEQFF; DNA: TGTGCCAGCAGCGTAGAGGGGGAGGGCAATGAGCAGTTCTTC
V: TRBV6-5; D: TRBD2; size: -; J: TRBJ2-3; CDR3: CASSIAGGPLTQYF; DNA: TGTGCCAGCAGTATAGCGGGAGGGCCACTTACGCAGTATTTT
V: TRBV9; D: -; size: -; J: TRBJ2-3; CDR3: CASSVLGTYTDTQYF; DNA: TGTGCCAGCAGCGTTTTAGGGACATACACAGATACGCAGTATTTT
V: TRBV10-3; D: -; size: -; J: TRBJ2-3; CDR3: CAISSSTDTQYF; DNA: TGTGCCATCAGTTCTAGCACAGATACGCAGTATTTT
V: TRBV20-1; D: TRBD2; size: -; J: TRBJ2-3; CDR3: CSARRGGGRTDTQYF; DNA: TGCAGTGCCAGGCGTGGTGGCGGGAGGACAGATACGCAGTATTTT
V: TRBV28; D: -; size: -; J: TRBJ2-5; CDR3: CASSLVYQETQYF; DNA: TGTGCCAGCAGTTTAGTGTACCAAGAGACCCAGTACTTC
V: TRBV27; D: -; size: -; J: TRBJ2-3; CDR3: CASSSLWGLQYF; DNA: TGTGCCAGCAGTTCCCTTTGGGGATTGCAGTATTTT
V: TRBV5-1; D: -; size: few; J: TRBJ2-7; CDR3: CASRVGLGDSYEQYF; DNA: TGCGCCAGCAGAGTTGGTCTCGGTGATTCCTACGAGCAGTACTTC
V: TRBV3-1; D: -; size: -; J: TRBJ1-1; CDR3: CASRRTGFNTEAFF; DNA: TGTGCCAGCCGGAGAACAGGGTTTAACACTGAAGCTTTCTTT
V: TRBV6-2/TRBV6-3; D: -; size: once; J: TRBJ1-1; CDR3: CASSRGYRSEAFF; DNA: TGTGCCAGCAGCCGGGGTTATCGAAGTGAAGCTTTCTTT
V: TRBV30; D: -; size: -; J: TRBJ2-5; CDR3: CAWSDRLGETQYF; DNA: TGTGCCTGGAGTGACCGCCTCGGAGAGACCCAGTACTTC
V: TRBV20-1; D: TRBD2; size: -; J: TRBJ2-7; CDR3: CSARDLLAGGAYEQYF; DNA: TGCAGTGCTAGAGATTTACTAGCGGGAGGGGCCTACGAGCAGTACTTC
V: TRBV7-9; D: TRBD2; size: -; J: TRBJ2-1; CDR3: CASSSRWLADNEQFF; DNA: TGTGCCAGCAGCTCCCGTTGGCTAGCGGACAATGAGCAGTTCTTC
V: TRBV5-1; D: -; size: -; J: TRBJ2-7; CDR3: CASSKGGRAGRWDEQYF; DNA: TGCGCCAGCAGTAAGGGCGGGCGGGCCGGTCGATGGGACGAGCAGTACTTC
V: TRBV30; D: -; size: -; J: TRBJ1-6; CDR3: CAWSFLQGRNSPLHF; DNA: TGTGCCTGGAGTTTCCTTCAGGGTCGAAATTCACCCCTCCACTTT
V: TRBV7-2; D: -; size: -; J: TRBJ1-5; CDR3: CASSLTIPNQPQHF; DNA: TGTGCCAGCAGCTTAACCATACCCAATCAGCCCCAGCATTTT
V: TRBV2; D: TRBD1; size: -; J: TRBJ1-2; CDR3: CASSEATGIGGYTF; DNA: TGTGCCAGCAGTGAAGCGACAGGGATCGGTGGCTACACCTTC
V: TRBV20-1; D: TRBD1; size: once; J: TRBJ2-3; CDR3: CSPGQGAWTDTQYF; DNA: TGCAGTCCGGGACAGGGGGCTTGGACAGATACGCAGTATTTT
V: TRBV7-2; D: TRBD2; size: -; J: TRBJ2-3; CDR3: CASSLGLAGFGNTQYF; DNA: TGTGCCAGCAGCTTGGGACTAGCTGGGTTTGGGAATACGCAGTATTTT
V: TRBV7-2; D: -; size: few; J: TRBJ1-2; CDR3: CASSLAGIGYTF; DNA: TGTGCCAGCAGCTTGGCAGGAATAGGCTACACCTTC
V: TRBV7-2; D: TRBD2; size: -; J: TRBJ2-7; CDR3: CASSFIGLGAYEQYF; DNA: TGTGCCAGCAGCTTCATAGGACTAGGGGCCTACGAGCAGTACTTC
V: TRBV9; D: -; size: few; J: TRBJ2-1; CDR3: CASSGGLSYNEQFF; DNA: TGTGCCAGCAGCGGCGGACTCTCCTACAATGAGCAGTTCTTC
V: TRBV5-1; D: -; size: few; J: TRBJ2-1; CDR3: CASSSGGSYNEQFF; DNA: TGTGCCAGCAGTTCCGGGGGATCCTACAATGAGCAGTTCTTC
V: TRBV27; D: -; size: -; J: TRBJ2-1; CDR3: CASSPRPLGASSYNEQFF; DNA: TGTGCCAGCAGTCCCCGCCCCCTGGGCGCCAGCTCCTACAATGAGCAGTTCTTC
V: TRBV6-6; D: -; size: -; J: TRBJ2-4; CDR3: CASSAPPWETPYF; DNA: TGTGCCAGCAGTGCCCCCCCCTGGGAAACCCCGTACTTC
V: TRBV20-1; D: -; size: once; J: TRBJ2-3; CDR3: CSAPARAFSPSTDTQYF; DNA: TGCAGTGCCCCGGCGCGGGCTTTCAGTCCTAGCACAGATACGCAGTATTTT
V: TRBV29-1; D: -; size: -; J: TRBJ1-2; CDR3: CSVRNPGTYGYTF; DNA: TGCAGCGTCCGAAATCCAGGGACCTATGGCTACACCTTC
V: TRBV3-1; D: -; size: -; J: TRBJ2-7; CDR3: CASSQGLHEQYF; DNA: TGTGCCAGCAGCCAAGGGCTCCACGAGCAGTACTTC
V: TRBV7-2; D: -; size: few; J: TRBJ1-2; CDR3: CASSPDGTYGYTF; DNA: TGTGCCAGCAGCCCCGACGGGACCTATGGTTACACCTTC
V: TRBV4-1; D: TRBD1; size: -; J: TRBJ1-5; CDR3: CASSQDGDRVNQPQHF; DNA: TGCGCCAGCAGCCAAGATGGCGACAGGGTCAATCAGCCCCAGCATTTT
V: TRBV28; D: -; size: -; J: TRBJ2-4; CDR3: CAIKGGGFYREQYF; DNA: TGTGCCATCAAAGGTGGGGGCTTCTATCGGGAGCAGTACTTC
V: TRBV7-2; D: TRBD1; size: -; J: TRBJ1-2; CDR3: CASSLPRTGLYGYTF; DNA: TGTGCCAGCAGCCTCCCGAGGACAGGGCTCTATGGCTACACCTTC
V: TRBV6-6; D: -; size: many; J: TRBJ2-3; CDR3: CASKHPAGSSTDTQYF; DNA: TGTGCCAGCAAACACCCGGCGGGCTCTAGCACAGATACGCAGTATTTT
V: TRBV5-1; D: -; size: -; J: TRBJ2-1; CDR3: CASSLDLIGWEQFF; DNA: TGCGCCAGCAGCTTGGACCTGATCGGGTGGGAGCAGTTCTTC
V: TRBV3-1; D: -; size: -; J: TRBJ2-7; CDR3: CASSQNLARNEQYF; DNA: TGTGCCAGCAGCCAAAACTTGGCCCGGAACGAGCAGTACTTC
V: TRBV6-5; D: -; size: many; J: TRBJ1-5; CDR3: CASSRSEGEPQHF; DNA: TGTGCCAGCAGCCGCAGTGAGGGTGAGCCCCAGCATTTT
V: TRBV15; D: TRBD1; size: once; J: TRBJ2-7; CDR3: CATSIWDSRLPYEQYF; DNA: TGTGCCACCAGCATTTGGGACAGCCGTCTCCCCTACGAGCAGTACTTC
V: TRBV20-1; D: -; size: few; J: TRBJ2-3; CDR3: CSARLSGPTDTQYF; DNA: TGCAGTGCTAGATTGTCAGGTCCCACAGATACGCAGTATTTT
V: TRBV3-1; D: -; size: few; J: TRBJ2-7; CDR3: CASSQDAVLKEQYF; DNA: TGTGCCAGCAGCCAAGACGCGGTTTTGAAGGAGCAGTACTTC
V: TRBV11-2; D: -; size: -; J: TRBJ2-1; CDR3: CASTRDGSSYNEQFF; DNA: TGTGCCAGCACCCGTGACGGTAGCTCCTACAATGAGCAGTTCTTC
V: TRBV4-1; D: -; size: -; J: TRBJ2-5; CDR3: CASSQFLGTQYF; DNA: TGCGCCAGCAGCCAGTTTCTTGGGACCCAGTACTTC
V: TRBV25-1; D: TRBD1; size: few; J: TRBJ2-7; CDR3: CASSEPGTGDYEQYF; DNA: TGTGCCAGCAGTGAACCTGGGACAGGGGATTACGAGCAGTACTTC
V: TRBV11-2; D: TRBD2; size: -; J: TRBJ2-1; CDR3: CASSVAGVINNEQFF; DNA: TGTGCCAGCAGCGTAGCGGGAGTCATCAACAATGAGCAGTTCTTC
V: TRBV4-2; D: TRBD1; size: -; J: TRBJ2-6; CDR3: CASSQDLPDRGLQFWANVLTF; DNA: TGTGCCAGCAGCCAAGATTTACCGGACAGGGGGCTCCAATTCTGGGCCAACGTCCTGACTTTC